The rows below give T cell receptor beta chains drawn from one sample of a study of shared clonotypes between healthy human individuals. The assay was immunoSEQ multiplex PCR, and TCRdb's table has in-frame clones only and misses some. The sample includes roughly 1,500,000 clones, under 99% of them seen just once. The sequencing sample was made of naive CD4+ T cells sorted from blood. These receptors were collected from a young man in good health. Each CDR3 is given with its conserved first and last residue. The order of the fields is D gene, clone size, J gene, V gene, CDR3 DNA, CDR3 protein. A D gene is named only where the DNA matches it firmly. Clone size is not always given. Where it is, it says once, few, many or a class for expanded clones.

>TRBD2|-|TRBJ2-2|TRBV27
TGTGCCAGCAGAGGACTAGCGGGAAGGACCGGGGAGCTGTTTTTT
CASRGLAGRTGELFF
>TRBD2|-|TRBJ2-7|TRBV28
TGTGCCACTTTCGGGACTAGCGGGAACTACGAGCAGTACTTC
CATFGTSGNYEQYF
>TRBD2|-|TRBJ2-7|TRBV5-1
TGCGCCAGCAGCTTATCCACCCGACCGGGACTAGCGGGAGTCGAGCAGTACTTC
CASSLSTRPGLAGVEQYF
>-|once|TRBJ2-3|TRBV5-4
TGTGCCAGCAGCTTGGGACCGCAAGGGGTCACAGATACGCAGTATTTT
CASSLGPQGVTDTQYF
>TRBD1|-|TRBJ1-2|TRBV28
TGTGCCAGCAGTTCCGGGACAGTCGGCTACACCTTC
CASSSGTVGYTF
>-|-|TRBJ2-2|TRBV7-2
TGTGCCAGCAGCACCCGCAGGTTCGGGGTTAGTAACACCGGGGAGCTGTTTTTT
CASSTRRFGVSNTGELFF
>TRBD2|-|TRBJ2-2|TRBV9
TGTGCCAGCAGCGTCAGCGGGAGGAACACCGGGGAGCTGTTTTTT
CASSVSGRNTGELFF
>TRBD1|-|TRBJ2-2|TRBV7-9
TGTGCCAGCAGCTCACGGGACAGATCGAACACCGGGGAGCTGTTTTTT
CASSSRDRSNTGELFF
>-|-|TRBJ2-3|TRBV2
TGTGCCAGCAGGAGTGGTAGCACAGATACGCAGTATTTT
CASRSGSTDTQYF
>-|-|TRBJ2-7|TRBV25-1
TGTGCCAGCAGTGTTCTCGCTTGGCAGTACTTC
CASSVLAWQYF
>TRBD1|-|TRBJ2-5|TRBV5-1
TGCGCCAGCAGAGATACAGGGGGACGAGAGACCCAGTACTTC
CASRDTGGRETQYF
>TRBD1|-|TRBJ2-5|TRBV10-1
TGCGCCAGCAGTGGGACAGGGAGCGGGGAGACCCAGTACTTC
CASSGTGSGETQYF
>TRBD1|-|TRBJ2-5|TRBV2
TGTGCCAGCAGCCTGGGACAGGGTGGGGAGACCCAGTACTTC
CASSLGQGGETQYF
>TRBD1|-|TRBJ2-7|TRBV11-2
TGTGCCAGCAGCAGACGAGCGGACCCAGGGGGCGAGCAGTACTTC
CASSRRADPGGEQYF
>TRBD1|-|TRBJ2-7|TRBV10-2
TGCGCCAGCACCTGGACAGGGACGCCGTTTTCCCACGAGCAGTACTTC
CASTWTGTPFSHEQYF
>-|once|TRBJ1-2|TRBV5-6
TGTGCCAGCAGCCCAGGGGACTATGGCTACACCTTC
CASSPGDYGYTF
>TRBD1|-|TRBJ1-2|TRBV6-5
TGTGCCAGCAGAGACAGGGAAGCCTATGGCTACACCTTC
CASRDREAYGYTF
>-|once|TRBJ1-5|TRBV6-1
TGTGCCAGCAGCTCCCGGGGGGATCAGCCCCAGCATTTT
CASSSRGDQPQHF
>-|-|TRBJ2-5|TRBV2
TGTGCCAGCCACAGAGGGAACCAAGAGACCCAGTACTTC
CASHRGNQETQYF
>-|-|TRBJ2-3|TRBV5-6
TGTGCCAGCGGTTCCGGTCGAGGGGATCAGATCACAGATACGCAGTATTTT
CASGSGRGDQITDTQYF
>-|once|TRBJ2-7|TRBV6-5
TGTGCCAGCAGCTATCTCGGGGGCGGGACGGGCGAGCAGTACTTC
CASSYLGGGTGEQYF
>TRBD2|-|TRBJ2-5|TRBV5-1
TGCGCCAGCACGGGACTAGCGGAAGAGACCCAGTACTTC
CASTGLAEETQYF
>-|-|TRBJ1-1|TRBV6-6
TGTGCCAGCAGACCTATACAGGGTCAGGCTGAAGCTTTCTTT
CASRPIQGQAEAFF
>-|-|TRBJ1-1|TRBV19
TGTGCCAGTATGGGGCAGTTGAACACTGAAGCTTTCTTT
CASMGQLNTEAFF
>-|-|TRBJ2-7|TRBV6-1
TGTGCCAGCAGTATTACCTACGAGCAGTACTTC
CASSITYEQYF
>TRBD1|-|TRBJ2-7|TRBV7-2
TGTGCCAGCAGTTATGGGACAGGGGGTTCCTACGAGCAGTACTTC
CASSYGTGGSYEQYF
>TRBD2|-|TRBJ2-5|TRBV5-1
TGCGCCAGCAGCTTGGCTAGCGGACAAGAGACCCAGTACTTC
CASSLASGQETQYF
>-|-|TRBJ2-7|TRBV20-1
TGCAGTGCGAGCGGCGGGATTGAGCAGTACTTC
CSASGGIEQYF
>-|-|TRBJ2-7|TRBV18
TGTGCCAGCTCACCACAGAGCATCAAGGGCTACGAGCAGTACTTC
CASSPQSIKGYEQYF
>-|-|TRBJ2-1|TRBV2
TGTGCCAGCAGGGTAGCGAATGAGCAGTTCTTC
CASRVANEQFF
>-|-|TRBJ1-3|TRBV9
TGTGCCAGCAGCGTAGGCGGATCTCTCTCTGGAAACACCATATATTTT
CASSVGGSLSGNTIYF
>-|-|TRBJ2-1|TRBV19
TGTGCCAGTAGTATTACTTTTGGTACCTACAATGAGCAGTTCTTC
CASSITFGTYNEQFF
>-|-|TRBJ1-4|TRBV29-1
TGCAGCGCTGCCCGGGGGGCTAATGAAAAACTGTTTTTT
CSAARGANEKLFF
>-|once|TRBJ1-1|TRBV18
TGTGCCAGCTCACCCCCTTCCCAGAGAGCGAACACTGAAGCTTTCTTT
CASSPPSQRANTEAFF
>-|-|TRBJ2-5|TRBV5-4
TGTGCCAGCAGCTTCGTGGGGCCTCAAGAGACCCAGTACTTC
CASSFVGPQETQYF
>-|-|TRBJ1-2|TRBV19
TGTGCCAGTACCAGGGCGGACTATGGCTACACCTTC
CASTRADYGYTF
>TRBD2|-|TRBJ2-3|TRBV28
TGTGCCAGCAGTTTCCGGCGGGGGAGGGGAGATACGCAGTATTTT
CASSFRRGRGDTQYF
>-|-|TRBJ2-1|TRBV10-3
TGTGCCATCAGTGAGTATGATGAGCAGTTCTTC
CAISEYDEQFF
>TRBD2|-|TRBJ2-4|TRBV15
TGTGCCACCAGCAGAGTGTTACCTAGCGGGGTGGCCAAAAACATTCAGTACTTC
CATSRVLPSGVAKNIQYF
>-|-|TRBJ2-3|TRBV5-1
TGCGCCAGCAGCACACAGGGCGATACGCAGTATTTT
CASSTQGDTQYF
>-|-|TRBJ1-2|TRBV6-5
TGTGCCAGCAGTTACAGGGGGTCGGACTATGGCTACACCTTC
CASSYRGSDYGYTF
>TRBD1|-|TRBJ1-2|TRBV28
TGTGCCAGCATTTCACAGGGGATTCTAGGCTACACCTTC
CASISQGILGYTF
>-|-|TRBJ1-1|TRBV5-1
TGCGCCAGCAGCTTTCAGGGGCCGGGCACTGAAGCTTTCTTT
CASSFQGPGTEAFF
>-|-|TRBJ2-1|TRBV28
TGTGCCAGCACCCGATCCAATGAGCAGTTCTTC
CASTRSNEQFF
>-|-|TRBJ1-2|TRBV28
TGTGCAGTTAAACCCCCAGCTAACTATGGCTACACCTTC
CAVKPPANYGYTF
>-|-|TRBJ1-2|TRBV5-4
TGTGCCAGCAGCTTGGGGGTGGCCTATGGCTACACCTTC
CASSLGVAYGYTF
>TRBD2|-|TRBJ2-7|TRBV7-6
TGTGCCAGCAGCGCACAGCGGGGGGACTACGAGCAGTACTTC
CASSAQRGDYEQYF
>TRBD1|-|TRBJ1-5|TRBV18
TGTGCCAGCTCCCCGTCCGGACAGGTTGGCAATCAGCCCCAGCATTTT
CASSPSGQVGNQPQHF
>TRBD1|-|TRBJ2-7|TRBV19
TGTGCCAGTAGTCTCCGACAGGGGTGGTACGAGCAGTACTTC
CASSLRQGWYEQYF
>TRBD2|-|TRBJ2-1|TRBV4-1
TGCGCCAGCAGCCGCGCTGGGACTAGCGTGTCCGGTGAGCAGTTCTTC
CASSRAGTSVSGEQFF
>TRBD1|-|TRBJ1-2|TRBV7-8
TGTGCCAGCAGCTTCGGGGACAGGGACTATGGCTACACCTTC
CASSFGDRDYGYTF